This T cell receptor beta chain comes out of a study of beta chain features in type 1 diabetes. Study as a whole: The patients were much like the healthy donors in age, gender and cell yields.

A remark on this clone: No antigen is known for it.

Study-wide results and caveats: PCR might preferentially amplify shorter templates, equally in patients and controls. In the patient group, naive, central memory and Treg TCRB repertoires seemed more alike than in the healthy donor group.

Expressed TCRB transcripts were sequenced because the isolated RNA had all been reverse transcribed beforehand. Some clones are missing from TCRdb's copy, which holds only in-frame ones; the method was immunoSEQ multiplex PCR. The sample carries nearly 250,000 clones, roughly 14% recorded once. With 4 bases clipped from V and 5 bases from J, the junction kept 5 bases outside the gene matches. This CDR3 region has 13 residues. Germline CDR1 is SGHRS and CDR2 is YFSETQ. The material sequenced was naive CD4+ T cells from blood. The V gene is TRBV5-1, the J gene TRBJ2-7; 8 bases map to TRBD1. This TCR was recovered from a woman in her thirties or forties in good health. CDR3 amino acids: CASSRTGLDEQYF. The DNA of the CDR3 is TGCGCCAGCAGCCGGACAGGGCTCGACGAGCAGTACTTC.